This T cell receptor beta chain originates from a study of blood T cell repertoires in COVID-19. Study background: The United States, Italy and Spain supplied acute and convalescent COVID-19 samples. T cells, B-cell-depleted T cells, or PBMCs provided the cDNA or gDNA that served as material.

The CDR3 extends over 16 amino acids. Germline values: CDR1 KGHDR, CDR2 SFDVKD. Trimming cost V 4 bases and J 4 bases; bases outside gene matches: 9. In the original workflow: Quantification of nucleated cells was approximated via reference gene primer amplification. The protocol was immunoSEQ multiplex PCR, while the TCRdb copy is restricted to in-frame clones and leaves out a portion. V and J calls and clone size come straight from that table; D and trimming were deduced from the DNA. Counted here are 150,000 or so clones, approximately 86% occurring once; the ten biggest clones make up 0.99%. This sequence originates from a young man with acute or convalescent COVID-19. Source material: peripheral blood. The J gene is TRBJ2-5, the V gene TRBV24-1, with 9 bases identical to TRBD2. In DNA, the CDR3 is TGTGCCACCAGTGACTCGGGGACTAGCTATAGAGAGACCCAGTACTTC. Residues: CATSDSGTSYRETQYF.